What follows are 6 T cell receptor beta chains derived from one specimen sequenced in a study of shared clonotypes between healthy human individuals. The assay was immunoSEQ multiplex PCR, and TCRdb's table has in-frame clones only and misses some. This table holds roughly 1.4 million clones, approximately 98.5% found once. Sequenced input: naive CD4+ T cells sorted from blood. This sample's subset: CD45RA+ positively selected. The source is a man younger than 45 in good health.

The CDR3 DNA reads TGTGCCAGTACCCCCCGCGCAGGAGGCTTGGACACCGGGGAGCTGTTTTTT. It encodes CASTPRAGGLDTGELFF. This chain links TRBV19 with TRBJ2-2; TRBD2 is a possible D gene (5 bases). Germline assignment: CDR1 LNHDA and CDR2 SQIVND (reference sequence). V lost 7 bases and J lost 3, with 21 bases in between. The CDR3 is 17 residues long.

This chain uses TRBV7-2 with TRBJ1-2; D unclear. V lost 5 bases and J lost 4, with 14 bases in between. The CDR3 length is 14 residues. Germline CDR1 reads SGHTA; CDR2 reads FQGNSA. CDR3 protein: CASSPGEGAYGYTF. CDR3 nucleotide sequence: TGTGCCAGCAGCCCAGGTGAGGGTGCCTATGGCTACACCTTC.

The chain combines TRBV10-3 with TRBJ2-2, with TRBD2 matching over 9 bases. The trim removed 8 bases at V and 5 bases at J, leaving 9 bases unmatched. The CDR3 totals 15 residues. Germline V CDR1 and CDR2: ENHRY, SYGVKD. The CDR3 DNA reads as TGTGCCATCCTCGCGGCGGGAGGGGTAACCGGGGAGCTGTTTTTT. This codes for CAILAAGGVTGELFF.

This chain links TRBV7-3 with TRBJ2-1, with TRBD2 matching 9 bases. V lost 5 bases to trimming and J lost 6 bases; unmatched junction nucleotides: 11. CDR1 is SGHTA, CDR2 FQGTGA, per germline. The CDR3 is 16 amino acids. DNA for the CDR3: TGTGCCAGCAGCCCCCGGGCGGCTAGCGGGGCCAATGAGCAGTTCTTC. It yields the protein CASSPRAASGANEQFF.

CDR3 region: CAWKSGRNTEAFF. The CDR3 bases are TGTGCCTGGAAGTCTGGGAGGAACACTGAAGCTTTCTTT. This sequence joins TRBV30 and TRBJ1-1, with D hard to call. Trimming removed 4 bases at V and 1 base at J, with 10 bases between. This CDR3 contains 13 residues. Per the germline V gene, CDR1 is GTSNPN and CDR2 is SVGIG (reference sequence).

This chain links TRBV28 with TRBJ1-2; no clear D gene. The V and J ends lost 2 bases and 4 bases respectively, with 11 bases between them. CDR1 is MDHEN, CDR2 SYDVKM, per germline. The CDR3 is made up of 14 amino acids. Here the CDR3 DNA reads TGTGCCAGCAGTTTAAGACCACGACCCTATGGCTACACCTTC. Residues: CASSLRPRPYGYTF.